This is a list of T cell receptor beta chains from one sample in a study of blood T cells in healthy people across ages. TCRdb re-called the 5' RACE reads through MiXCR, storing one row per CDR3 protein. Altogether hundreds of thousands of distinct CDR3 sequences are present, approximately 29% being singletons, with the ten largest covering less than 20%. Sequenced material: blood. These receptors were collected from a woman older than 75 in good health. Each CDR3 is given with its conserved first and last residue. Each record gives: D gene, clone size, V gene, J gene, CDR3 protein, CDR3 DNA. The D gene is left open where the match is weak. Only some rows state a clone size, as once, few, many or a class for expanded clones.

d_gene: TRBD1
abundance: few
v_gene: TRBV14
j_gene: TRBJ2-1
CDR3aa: CASSQLQGEQFF
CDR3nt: TGTGCCAGCAGCCAACTACAGGGGGAGCAGTTCTTC

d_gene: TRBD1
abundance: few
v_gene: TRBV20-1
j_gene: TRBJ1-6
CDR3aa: CSATGQANNSPLHF
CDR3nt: TGCAGTGCTACCGGACAGGCGAATAATTCACCCCTCCACTTT

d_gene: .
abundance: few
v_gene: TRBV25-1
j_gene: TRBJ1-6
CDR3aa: CASSRRDGYQDSPLHF
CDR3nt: TGTGCCAGCAGCCGCCGGGACGGTTATCAGGATTCACCCCTCCACTTT

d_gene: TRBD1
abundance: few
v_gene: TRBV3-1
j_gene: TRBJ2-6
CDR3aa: CASSHPTGLASGANVLTF
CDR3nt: TGTGCCAGCAGCCACCCGACAGGGTTAGCATCTGGGGCCAACGTCCTGACTTTC

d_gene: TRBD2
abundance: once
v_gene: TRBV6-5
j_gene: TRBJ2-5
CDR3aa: CASSYVLAGIETQYF
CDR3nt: TGTGCCAGCAGTTACGTACTAGCGGGAATTGAGACCCAGTACTTC

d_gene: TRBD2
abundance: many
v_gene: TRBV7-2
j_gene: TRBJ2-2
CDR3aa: CASSSGLAATGELFF
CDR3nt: TGTGCCAGCAGCTCGGGACTAGCGGCCACCGGGGAGCTGTTTTTT

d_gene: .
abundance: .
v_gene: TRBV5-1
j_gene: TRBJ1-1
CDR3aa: CASSSDIVDTEAFF
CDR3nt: TGCGCCAGCAGCTCGGACATCGTTGACACTGAAGCTTTCTTT

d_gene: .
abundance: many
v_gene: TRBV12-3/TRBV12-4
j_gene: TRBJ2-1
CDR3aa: CASRNTQGNEQFF
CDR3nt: TGTGCCAGCAGAAACACCCAGGGGAATGAGCAGTTCTTC

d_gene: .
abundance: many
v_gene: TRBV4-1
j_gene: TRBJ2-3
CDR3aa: CASSQDRFTDTQYF
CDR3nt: TGCGCCAGCAGCCAAGATAGGTTTACAGATACGCAGTATTTT

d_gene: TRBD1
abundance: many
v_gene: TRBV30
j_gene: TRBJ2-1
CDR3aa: CAWTGQGVYNEQFF
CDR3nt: TGTGCCTGGACGGGGCAGGGGGTTTACAATGAGCAGTTCTTC

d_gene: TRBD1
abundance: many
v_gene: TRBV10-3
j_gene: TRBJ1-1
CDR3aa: CAITMGQGGVAFF
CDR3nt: TGTGCCATCACCATGGGACAGGGAGGAGTTGCTTTCTTT

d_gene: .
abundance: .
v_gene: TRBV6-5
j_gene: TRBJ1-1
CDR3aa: CASRRRWQQEAFF
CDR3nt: TGTGCCAGCAGGCGCAGATGGCAGCAAGAAGCTTTCTTT

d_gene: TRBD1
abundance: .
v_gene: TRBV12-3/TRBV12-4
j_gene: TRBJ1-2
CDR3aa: CASSNLLGTAAYGYTF
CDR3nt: TGTGCCAGCAGTAACCTACTTGGGACAGCGGCCTATGGCTACACCTTC

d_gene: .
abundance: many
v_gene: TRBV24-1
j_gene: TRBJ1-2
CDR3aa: CATSDFEKGGYGYTF
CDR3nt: TGTGCCACCAGTGATTTCGAAAAAGGAGGCTATGGCTACACCTTC

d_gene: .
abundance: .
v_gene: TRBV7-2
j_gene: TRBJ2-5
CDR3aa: CASSLVEAGGGQETQYF
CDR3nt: TGTGCCAGCAGCTTAGTCGAGGCAGGGGGGGGGCAAGAGACCCAGTACTTC

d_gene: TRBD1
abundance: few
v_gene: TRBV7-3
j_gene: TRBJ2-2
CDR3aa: CASSVPQGANTGELFF
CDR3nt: TGTGCCAGCAGCGTTCCACAGGGGGCGAACACCGGGGAGCTGTTTTTT

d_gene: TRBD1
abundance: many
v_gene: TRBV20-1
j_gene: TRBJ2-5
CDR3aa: CSAQPGQAQETQYF
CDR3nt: TGCAGTGCCCAGCCGGGACAGGCCCAAGAGACCCAGTACTTC

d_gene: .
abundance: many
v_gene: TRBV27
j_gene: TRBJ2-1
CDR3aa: CASSPRGTSSYNEQFF
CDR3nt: TGCGCCAGCAGTCCCCGGGGCACGAGCTCCTACAATGAGCAGTTCTTC

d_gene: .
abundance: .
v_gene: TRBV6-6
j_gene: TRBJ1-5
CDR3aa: CASGGVSNQPQHF
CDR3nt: TGTGCCTCGGGGGGGGTTAGCAATCAGCCCCAGCATTTT

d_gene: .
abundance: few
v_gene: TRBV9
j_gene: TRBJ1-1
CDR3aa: CASSVDPGRGNTEAFF
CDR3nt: TGTGCCAGCAGCGTAGATCCGGGCAGGGGGAACACTGAAGCTTTCTTT

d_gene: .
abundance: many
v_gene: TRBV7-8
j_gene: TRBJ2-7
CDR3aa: CASSQDVSYEQYF
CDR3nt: TGTGCCAGCAGCCAGGACGTCTCCTACGAGCAGTACTTC

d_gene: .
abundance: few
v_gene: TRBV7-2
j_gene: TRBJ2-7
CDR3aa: CASSFNLGITVPSYEQYF
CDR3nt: TGTGCCAGCAGCTTTAATCTTGGCATTACGGTTCCGTCCTACGAGCAGTACTTC

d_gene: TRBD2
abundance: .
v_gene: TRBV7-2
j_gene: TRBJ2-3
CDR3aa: CANSVGQTSRDTQYF
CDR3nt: TGTGCCAACAGCGTGGGGCAGACTAGCAGGGATACGCAGTATTTT

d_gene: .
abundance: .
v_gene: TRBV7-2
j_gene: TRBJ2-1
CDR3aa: CASSFGGLNNEQFF
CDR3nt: TGTGCCAGCAGCTTCGGGGGACTTAACAATGAGCAGTTCTTC

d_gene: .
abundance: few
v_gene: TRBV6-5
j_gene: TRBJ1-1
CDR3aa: CASSPLTGRRAFF
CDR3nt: TGTGCCAGCAGTCCCCTGACTGGCAGGAGAGCTTTCTTT

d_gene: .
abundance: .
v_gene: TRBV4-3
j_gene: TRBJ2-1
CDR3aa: CASSPWDEQFF
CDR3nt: TGCGCCAGCAGCCCCTGGGATGAGCAGTTCTTC

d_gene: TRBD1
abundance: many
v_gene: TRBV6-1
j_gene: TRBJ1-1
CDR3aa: CASSRQGTEAFF
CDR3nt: TGTGCCAGCAGCCGACAGGGGACTGAAGCTTTCTTT

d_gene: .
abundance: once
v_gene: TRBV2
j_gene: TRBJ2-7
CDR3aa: CASAALGSYEQYF
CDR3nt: TGTGCCAGCGCGGCATTGGGGAGTTACGAGCAGTACTTC

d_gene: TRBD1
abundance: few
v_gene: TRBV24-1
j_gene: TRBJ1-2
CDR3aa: CATSNTRTGYGYTF
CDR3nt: TGTGCCACCAGTAATACCCGGACAGGGTATGGCTACACCTTC

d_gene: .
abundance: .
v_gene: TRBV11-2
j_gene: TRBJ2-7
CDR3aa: CAGSLSTYEQYF
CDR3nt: TGTGCCGGCAGCCTAAGTACCTACGAGCAGTACTTC

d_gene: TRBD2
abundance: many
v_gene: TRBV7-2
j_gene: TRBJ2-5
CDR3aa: CASSSGTSLEETQYF
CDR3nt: TGTGCCAGCAGCTCAGGGACTAGCCTAGAGGAGACCCAGTACTTC

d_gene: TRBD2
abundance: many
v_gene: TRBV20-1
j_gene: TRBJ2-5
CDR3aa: CSARDPRGGNHQETQYF
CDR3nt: TGCAGTGCTAGAGATCCCCGGGGGGGGAATCACCAAGAGACCCAGTACTTC

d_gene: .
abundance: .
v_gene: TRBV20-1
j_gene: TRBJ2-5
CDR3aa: CSARDVVSREQYF
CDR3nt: TGCAGTGCTAGAGATGTGGTCTCTCGGGAGCAGTACTTC

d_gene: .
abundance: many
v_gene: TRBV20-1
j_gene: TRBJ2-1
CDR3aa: CSANLLLANEQFF
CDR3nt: TGCAGTGCTAATTTACTTCTGGCCAATGAGCAGTTCTTC

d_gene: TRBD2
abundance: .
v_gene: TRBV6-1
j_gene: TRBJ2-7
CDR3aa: CASRRERGEPYEQYF
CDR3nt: TGTGCCAGCAGGAGGGAGCGGGGGGAACCCTACGAGCAGTACTTC

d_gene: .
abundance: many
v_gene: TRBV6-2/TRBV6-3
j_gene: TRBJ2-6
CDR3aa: CASSWSGSGANVLTF
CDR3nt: TGTGCCAGCAGTTGGTCAGGCTCTGGGGCCAACGTCCTGACTTTC

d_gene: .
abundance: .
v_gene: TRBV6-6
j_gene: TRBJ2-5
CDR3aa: CASSPGRRSETQYF
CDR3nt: TGTGCCAGCAGTCCGGGGAGAAGGTCGGAGACCCAGTACTTC

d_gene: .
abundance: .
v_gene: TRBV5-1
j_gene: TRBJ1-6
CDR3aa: CASQGSSYNSPLHF
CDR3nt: TGCGCCAGCCAAGGCAGCTCCTATAATTCACCCCTCCACTTT

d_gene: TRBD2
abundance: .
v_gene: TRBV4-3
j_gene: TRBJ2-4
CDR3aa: CASSQDLAPGLSAKNIQYF
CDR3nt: TGCGCCAGCAGCCAAGACCTGGCGCCGGGACTATCGGCCAAAAACATTCAGTACTTC

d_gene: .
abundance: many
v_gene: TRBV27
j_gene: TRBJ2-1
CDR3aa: CASGGQNNEQFF
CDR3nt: TGTGCCAGCGGCGGGCAGAACAATGAGCAGTTCTTC

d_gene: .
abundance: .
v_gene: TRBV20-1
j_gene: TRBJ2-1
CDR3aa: CSARQEDASYNEQFF
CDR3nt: TGCAGTGCTCGCCAAGAGGACGCTTCCTACAATGAGCAGTTCTTC

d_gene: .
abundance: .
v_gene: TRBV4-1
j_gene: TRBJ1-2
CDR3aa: CACSQETGLRGYTF
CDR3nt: TGCGCCTGCAGCCAAGAAACTGGGCTAAGGGGCTACACCTTC

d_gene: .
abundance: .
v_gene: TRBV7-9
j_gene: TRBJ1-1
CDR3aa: CASSQLRVDTEAFF
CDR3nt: TGTGCCAGCAGCCAGCTCAGGGTGGACACTGAAGCTTTCTTT

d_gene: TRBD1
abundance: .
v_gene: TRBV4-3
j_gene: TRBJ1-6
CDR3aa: CASSQDFFPGTGAARGNSPLHF
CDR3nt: TGCGCCAGCAGCCAAGATTTCTTCCCCGGGACAGGGGCCGCAAGGGGTAATTCACCCCTCCACTTT

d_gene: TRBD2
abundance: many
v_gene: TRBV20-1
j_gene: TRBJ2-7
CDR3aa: CSATNPGLAEKGQYF
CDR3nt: TGCAGTGCTACTAATCCGGGACTAGCGGAGAAGGGGCAGTACTTC

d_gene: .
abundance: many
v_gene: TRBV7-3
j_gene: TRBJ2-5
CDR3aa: CASGRDRLGEQYF
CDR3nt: TGTGCCAGCGGAAGAGACAGGTTGGGGGAGCAGTACTTC

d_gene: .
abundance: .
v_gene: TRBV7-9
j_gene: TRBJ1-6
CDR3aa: CASSLDLYNSPLHF
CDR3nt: TGTGCCAGCAGCTTAGACCTATATAATTCACCCCTCCACTTT

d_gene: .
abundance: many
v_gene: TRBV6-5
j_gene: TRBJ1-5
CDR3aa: CASSYRGENQPQHF
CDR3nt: TGTGCCAGCAGTTATAGAGGGGAAAATCAGCCCCAGCATTTT

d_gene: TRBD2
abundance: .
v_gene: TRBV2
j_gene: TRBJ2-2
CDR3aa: CASSADSGGVNTGELFF
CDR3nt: TGTGCCAGCAGTGCTGATAGCGGGGGGGTGAACACCGGGGAGCTGTTTTTT

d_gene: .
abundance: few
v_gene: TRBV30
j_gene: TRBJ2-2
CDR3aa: CAWSPPLSLNTGELFF
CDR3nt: TGTGCCTGGAGTCCACCCCTATCATTGAACACCGGGGAGCTGTTTTTT

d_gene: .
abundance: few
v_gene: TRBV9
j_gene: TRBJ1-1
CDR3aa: CASSVDAKTGTTNTEAFF
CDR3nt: TGTGCCAGCAGCGTAGACGCCAAGACGGGCACTACGAACACTGAAGCTTTCTTT

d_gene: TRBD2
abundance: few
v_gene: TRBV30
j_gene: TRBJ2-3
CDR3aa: CAWKLAGDVDTQYF
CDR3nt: TGTGCCTGGAAGTTGGCGGGGGATGTAGATACGCAGTATTTT

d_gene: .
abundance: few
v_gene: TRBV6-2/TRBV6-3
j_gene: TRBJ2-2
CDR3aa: CASSYGVWPGELFF
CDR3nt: TGTGCCAGCAGTTACGGGGTTTGGCCCGGGGAGCTGTTTTTT

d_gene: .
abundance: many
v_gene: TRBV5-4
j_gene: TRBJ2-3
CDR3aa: CASSRGGGSTDTQYF
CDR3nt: TGTGCCAGCAGCCGGGGAGGGGGCAGCACAGATACGCAGTATTTT

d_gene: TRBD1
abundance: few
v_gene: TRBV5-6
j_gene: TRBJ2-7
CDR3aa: CASSLSGTGRNEQYF
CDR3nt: TGTGCCAGCAGCCTCTCCGGGACAGGGAGAAACGAGCAGTACTTC

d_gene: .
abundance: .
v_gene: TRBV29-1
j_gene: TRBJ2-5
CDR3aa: CSVEEEQETQYF
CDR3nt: TGCAGCGTTGAGGAGGAACAAGAGACCCAGTACTTC

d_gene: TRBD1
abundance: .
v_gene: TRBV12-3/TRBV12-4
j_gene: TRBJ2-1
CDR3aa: CASSPGTGSYNEQVF
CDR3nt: TGTGCCAGCAGCCCCGGGACAGGGTCTTACAATGAGCAGGTCTTC

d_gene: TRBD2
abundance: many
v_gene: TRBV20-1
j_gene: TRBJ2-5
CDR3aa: CSASLGSSGGAGTQYF
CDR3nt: TGCAGTGCTAGTTTAGGGTCTAGCGGGGGGGCGGGGACCCAGTACTTC

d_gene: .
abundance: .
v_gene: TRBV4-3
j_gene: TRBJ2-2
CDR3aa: CASSQDSGAGELFF
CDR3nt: TGCGCCAGCAGCCAAGACTCGGGAGCCGGGGAGCTGTTTTTT